These 20 T cell receptor beta chains were sequenced from one sample in a study of blood T cell repertoires in COVID-19. Produced via immunoSEQ multiplex PCR; TCRdb's table is partial and in-frame only. The repertoire holds 400,000 or so clones, with around 90% as singletons. Specimen: peripheral blood. These receptors originate from a man aged 18 to 29 with COVID-19, enrolled during active disease.

The chain joins TRBV7-9 to TRBJ2-7, with 7 bases matching TRBD2. The J segment lost 3 bases and the V segment lost 3 bases, leaving 8 bases of the junction unmatched. The germline gives CDR1 SEHNR, CDR2 FQNEAQ (reference sequence). CDR3 length: 15 residues. In DNA, the CDR3 is TGTGCCAGCAGCTTCGGACTAGGGATACTCTACGAGCAGTACTTC. This codes for CASSFGLGILYEQYF.

In regard to this clone: At the DNA level, this CDR3 is encoded by other sequences in the same sample as well. The chain joins TRBV7-9 to TRBJ2-7; D is unclear. The CDR3 sequence is 13 residues long. Germline V CDR1 and CDR2: SEHNR, FQNEAQ (reference sequence). V gave up 2 bases and J gave up 1 base, with 6 bases separating them. In nucleotides, the CDR3 is TGTGCCAGCAGCTTACCGGGTTCCTACGAGCAGTACTTC. Amino acid sequence: CASSLPGSYEQYF.

This chain joins TRBV5-1 and TRBJ2-3; possible D gene TRBD1, 5 bases. V was clipped by 6 bases and J by 3 bases, with 14 bases between them. From germline, CDR1 is SGHRS and CDR2 YFSETQ. The CDR3 runs 14 residues. The DNA of the CDR3 is TGCGCCAGCAAGGAAGGGGTGTTGACAGATACGCAGTATTTT. It codes for CASKEGVLTDTQYF.

This clone is a singleton in its sample. The V call is TRBV19, the J call TRBJ2-7; 8 bases agree with TRBD2. Germline values: CDR1 LNHDA, CDR2 SQIVND (reference sequence). This CDR3 comprises 14 residues. The ends lost 10 bases at V and 2 bases at J; junction bases unmatched: 10. CDR3 sequence: CATTAGGTAYEQYF. CDR3 nucleotides: TGTGCCACCACGGCGGGAGGTACGGCCTACGAGCAGTACTTC.

V gene TRBV11-1 combines with J gene TRBJ2-5; D possibly corresponds to TRBD2 (5 bases). The germline V gene encodes CDR1 SGHAT and CDR2 FQDESV (reference sequence). This CDR3 is 14 amino acids long. V lost 3 bases to trimming and J lost 5 bases, with 13 bases between them. CDR3 sequence: CASSFFASGETQYF. The CDR3 DNA is TGTGCCAGCAGCTTTTTTGCTTCGGGGGAGACCCAGTACTTC.

Here the CDR3 DNA reads TGTGCCAGCAGCCACCAGGTATCGACTAATGAAAAACTGTTTTTT. It yields the protein CASSHQVSTNEKLFF. The chain is built from TRBV3-1 (or the pseudogene TRBV3-2) and TRBJ1-4; unclear D gene. In germline, CDR1 is LGHDT, CDR2 YNNKEL (reference sequence). Trimming removed 3 bases from V and 2 bases from J, with 10 bases in between. The CDR3 is 15 residues long.

This clone was seen a single time. The gene calls are TRBV2 and TRBJ2-1; 12 nucleotides align to TRBD1. The V and J ends lost 1 base and 10 bases, in that order; junction bases with no gene match: 11. Germline values: CDR1 SNHLY, CDR2 FYNNEI. CDR3 length: 17 residues. The CDR3 reads CASSEGRGQGARPEQFF. CDR3 nucleotide sequence: TGTGCCAGCAGTGAAGGCCGGGGACAGGGGGCGCGTCCGGAGCAGTTCTTC.

The chain uses TRBV15 and TRBJ1-2; D is unresolved. The CDR3 is 12 residues long. V was shortened by 1 base and J by 7 bases, with 7 bases between the two germline ends. In germline, CDR1 is LNHNV, CDR2 YYDKDF (reference sequence). Written as DNA, the CDR3 is TGTGCCACCAGCAGAGGGGAGATTGGCTACACCTTC. Residues: CATSRGEIGYTF.

The chain joins TRBV18 to TRBJ1-6; TRBD1 aligns across 7 bases. V was clipped by 3 bases and J by 6 bases; unmatched bases: 17. The germline gives CDR1 KGHSH, CDR2 LQKENI. The CDR3 totals 19 residues. Written as DNA, the CDR3 is TGTGCCAGCTCACCTTACCGCGCCACTGGGACAGCTTTTAATTCACCCCTCCACTTT. Its translation: CASSPYRATGTAFNSPLHF.

This chain uses TRBV19 with TRBJ1-5, with 8 nucleotides matching TRBD1. With 4 bases clipped from V and 3 bases from J, the junction kept 5 bases outside the gene matches. The CDR3 covers 15 residues. The germline CDR1 and CDR2 sequences are LNHDA and SQIVND (reference sequence). The CDR3 DNA sequence: TGTGCCAGTAGTACCTACAGGGGGGACAATCAGCCCCAGCATTTT. It specifies CASSTYRGDNQPQHF.

The chain couples TRBV19 to TRBJ1-5; possible D gene TRBD1, 5 bases. Germline loops: CDR1 LNHDA, CDR2 SQIVND (reference sequence). Trimming cost V 3 bases and J 4 bases, with 10 bases left between them. The CDR3 runs 14 residues. The CDR3 DNA is TGTGCCAGTAGTATGTGGACAAATAATCAGCCCCAGCATTTT. Translation gives CASSMWTNNQPQHF.

This clone appeared once. This sample includes further DNA sequences coding for the same CDR3. The J gene is TRBJ2-5, the V gene TRBV5-4; a weak D match, TRBD2 (5 bases). V was cut by 2 bases and J by 2 bases, with 10 bases left in between. The CDR3 runs to 14 residues. Looked up from germline, CDR1 is SGHNT and CDR2 is YYREEE (reference sequence). The chain's CDR3 is CASSLSSGQETQYF. CDR3 in DNA: TGTGCCAGCAGCTTATCGTCGGGGCAAGAGACCCAGTACTTC.

The rearrangement joins TRBV11-2 to TRBJ1-5, with a weak D call TRBD1 (6 bases). The length of the CDR3 is 15 residues. The V gene lost 5 bases and the J gene lost 1 base, with 12 bases spanning the gap. CDR1 and CDR2 from the germline V gene are SGHAT and FQNNGV. This chain's CDR3 is CASSPGTLSNQPQHF. The CDR3 DNA sequence: TGTGCCAGCAGCCCGGGGACACTGAGCAATCAGCCCCAGCATTTT.

The count of this clone is one. The chain carries TRBV5-1 and TRBJ1-1, with 9 bases fitting TRBD1. The CDR3 spans 15 residues. Germline assignment: CDR1 SGHRS and CDR2 YFSETQ. The V gene end was trimmed by 4 bases and the J gene end by 4 bases; junction bases not matched to a gene: 8. CDR3: CASSPDRGSSTEAFF. In nucleotides, the CDR3 is TGCGCCAGCAGCCCAGACAGGGGGTCCAGCACTGAAGCTTTCTTT.

This clone has a handful of counts. The rearrangement uses TRBV3-1 (or the pseudogene TRBV3-2) and TRBJ1-2, with TRBD1 identical over 10 bases. This CDR3 is built from 14 residues. Germline CDR1 reads LGHDT; CDR2 reads YNNKEL (reference sequence). With V trimmed by 4 bases and J by 6 bases, 5 bases remained unmatched. This CDR3 reads CASSLPGQGHGYTF. CDR3 nucleotides: TGTGCCAGCAGCCTACCGGGACAGGGGCATGGCTACACCTTC.

The chain uses TRBV27 and TRBJ2-1, with D tentatively TRBD1 (6 bases). This CDR3 comprises 17 residues. Deletions cut 5 bases from V and 5 bases from J, with 22 bases between. The germline CDR1 and CDR2 sequences are MNHEY and SMNVEV (reference sequence). CDR3 residues: CASSHQLWGLGNNEQFF. CDR3 in DNA: TGTGCCAGCAGTCACCAGTTGTGGGGGCTTGGGAACAATGAGCAGTTCTTC.

The chain has TRBV28 and TRBJ2-7, with 10 bases fitting TRBD2. The germline V gene has CDR1 MDHEN and CDR2 SYDVKM. CDR3 length: 16 amino acids. V trimming: 5 bases; J trimming: 6 bases; junction bases outside the gene matches: 13. The DNA for the CDR3 is TGTGCCAGCAGTCCACCGACCCCAAGCGGGAGGGTCGAGCAGTACTTC. Residues: CASSPPTPSGRVEQYF.

This sequence joins TRBV2 and TRBJ2-2; 8 nucleotides align to TRBD2. The CDR3 consists of 20 residues. Unmatched junction bases numbered 19, after V lost 3 bases and J lost 4 bases. Germline CDR1 and CDR2: SNHLY and FYNNEI. CDR3 bases: TGTGCCAGCAGTGATAGACAGTCATCACGGGGCGGGAGGACCACCGGGGAGCTGTTTTTT. As protein: CASSDRQSSRGGRTTGELFF.

The chain carries TRBV30 and TRBJ2-1; D not certain. With 3 bases removed from V and 9 bases from J, the gap between germline ends came to 18 bases. There are 14 residues in the CDR3. Per germline, CDR1 GTSNPN and CDR2 SVGIG (reference sequence). The CDR3: CAWSPSEWSGEQFF. In nucleotides, the CDR3 is TGTGCCTGGAGCCCAAGTGAGTGGTCGGGTGAGCAGTTCTTC.

The J gene is TRBJ2-7, the V gene TRBV24-1; 8 bases are a match to TRBD1. Germline values: CDR1 KGHDR, CDR2 SFDVKD. Unmatched junction bases numbered 5, after V lost 3 bases and J lost 5 bases. This CDR3 is built from 14 residues. As DNA, the CDR3 is TGTGCCACCAGTGATGGACAGGGTCGACACGAGCAGTACTTC. It translates to CATSDGQGRHEQYF.